This T cell receptor (beta chain) was documented in a study of OX40 agonist ivuxolimab in advanced cancers. Background on the study: One patient with hepatocellular carcinoma and two with cutaneous melanoma, three in all, had partial responses.

The germline V gene encodes CDR1 MGHDK and CDR2 SYGVNS. The V and J ends lost 0 bases and 5 bases, in that order; junction bases with no gene match: 9. The CDR3 sequence is 17 residues long. Concerning this clone: Its target is not known.

Method: immunoSEQ multiplex PCR; TCRdb's copy keeps in-frame clones and lacks some. The sample includes about 42,000 clones, around 84% of them seen just once. Study-wide findings and caveats: Low clonal expansion, among the lowest seen, marked partial responders at 0.1-3.0 mg/kg. In CD8+ T cells, expanded clones were on average more numerous than in CD4+.

Sequences were derived from CD4+ or CD8+ T cells sorted from blood, sampled in a trial of the OX40 agonist ivuxolimab. The receptor was isolated from an adult with an advanced solid tumor such as melanoma, head and neck, liver or kidney cancer. This rearrangement joins TRBV25-1 to TRBJ2-5; 10 bases fit TRBD1. The CDR3 loop reads CASSEYMGTGARETQYF. The CDR3, as DNA: TGTGCCAGCAGTGAATATATGGGGACAGGGGCGCGGGAGACCCAGTACTTC.